The TCR beta chain under discussion was sequenced for a study of CD8+ T cells in alopecia areata. Study-wide context: Administration of oral tofacitinib to treated patients was at 5 to 10 mg twice daily.

This clone was detected once. Its antigen is still unknown. Those with alopecia areata gave lesional scalp punch biopsies and peripheral blood. The CDR3 has 14 residues. Looked up from germline, CDR1 is SGDLS and CDR2 is YYNGEE. The J segment lost 4 bases and the V segment lost 0 bases, leaving 0 bases of the junction unmatched. Overall study results and limits: Sharing of TCRs across patients appeared less clear than in mice, possibly for HLA-related reasons. Normal skin's resident alphabeta T cells are also sequenced in scalp samples.

Reverse transcription of extracted RNA yielded cDNA, which provided the sequencing template. The table came from immunoSEQ multiplex PCR; TCRdb's copy has only in-frame clones and leaves some out. The repertoire holds 200,000 or so clones, with 50% to 60% as singletons. The sequence derives from a human donor with alopecia areata. Sequences were derived from CD4+ T cells sorted from blood, sampled at week 0. The chain combines TRBV9 with TRBJ1-2; 10 bases map to TRBD1. CDR3 bases: TGTGCCAGCAGCGTAGGACAGGGGGCCTATGGCTACACCTTC. This gives the protein CASSVGQGAYGYTF.